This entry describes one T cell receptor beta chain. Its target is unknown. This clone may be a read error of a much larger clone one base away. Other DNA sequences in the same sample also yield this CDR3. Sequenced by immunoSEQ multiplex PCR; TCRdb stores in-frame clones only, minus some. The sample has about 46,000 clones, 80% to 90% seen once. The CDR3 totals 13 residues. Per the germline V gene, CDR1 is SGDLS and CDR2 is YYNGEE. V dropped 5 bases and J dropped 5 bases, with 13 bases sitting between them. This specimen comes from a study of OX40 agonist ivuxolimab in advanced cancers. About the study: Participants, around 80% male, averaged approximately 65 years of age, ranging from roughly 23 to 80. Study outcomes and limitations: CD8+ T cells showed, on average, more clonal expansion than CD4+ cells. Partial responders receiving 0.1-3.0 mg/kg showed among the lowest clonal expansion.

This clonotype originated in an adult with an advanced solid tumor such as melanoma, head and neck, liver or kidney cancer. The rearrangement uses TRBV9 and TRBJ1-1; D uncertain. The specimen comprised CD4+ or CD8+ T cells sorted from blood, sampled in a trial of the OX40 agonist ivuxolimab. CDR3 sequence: CASSVPGITEAFF. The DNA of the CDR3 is TGTGCCAGCAGTGTACCCGGGATAACTGAAGCTTTCTTT.